The clone carrying this T cell receptor beta chain has just one count. The antigen remains undetermined. The primer mix had 60 Vbeta and 13 Jbeta primers. Sequenced by immunoSEQ multiplex PCR; TCRdb stores in-frame clones only, minus some. Among fewer than 200,000 clones listed, approximately 84% were seen once. This entry is derived from a study of cytomegalovirus exposure and HLA in healthy donors. Study overall: Just over 80% of 398 genotyped donors fell in the Caucasian-associated ancestry cluster.

Findings and caveats of the study: TCR association rates varied by HLA locus in a later analysis, with DRB1 highest and HLA-C lowest. An analysis that was carried out later associated about 17,000 TCR beta sequences with HLA alleles at 0.05 false discovery rate.

Germline-derived CDR1 and CDR2 are MNHEY and SVGAGI. The CDR3 contains 14 residues. V was clipped by 6 bases and J by 4 bases; unmatched bases: 4. Sequenced material: PBMCs. The chain couples TRBV6-5 to TRBJ2-2; 8 positions match TRBD1. The clonotype was recovered from a girl under three years old in good health and CMV-seronegative. This CDR3 reads CASRDRVFTGELFF. CDR3 coding DNA: TGTGCCAGCAGGGACAGGGTTTTCACCGGGGAGCTGTTTTTT.